These 31 T cell receptor beta chains were all obtained from the same sample, sequenced in a study of identical twins. Using its own MiXCR run on the 5' RACE reads, TCRdb lists one record per CDR3 protein. The sample carries approximately 600,000 distinct CDR3 sequences, roughly 7.2% recorded once. These data also featured in a second study, about yellow fever vaccine responses in identical twins.

Source material: PBMCs. These receptors all come from a woman aged 18-29 years in good health.

This clonotype was seen a few times. The chain combines TRBV12-3 or TRBV12-4 with TRBJ2-7, with TRBD2 identical over 14 bases. The CDR3 loop spans 17 amino acids. The J segment lost 4 bases and the V segment lost 5 bases, leaving 10 bases of the junction unmatched. DNA for the CDR3: TGTGCCAGCAGTGGGGGGGGACTAGCGGGAGTTAGGTACGAGCAGTACTTC. Translated: CASSGGGLAGVRYEQYF.

This rearrangement joins TRBV2 to TRBJ1-6; tentative D call: TRBD1 (6 bases). Trimming shortened V by 7 bases and J by 7 bases, and 17 bases separated the two germline ends. The CDR3 is 15 residues long. The germline gives CDR1 SNHLY, CDR2 FYNNEI. CDR3 residues: CASMVPTGINSPLHF. In nucleotides, the CDR3 is TGTGCCAGCATGGTGCCGACAGGAATAAATTCACCCCTCCACTTT.

The V call is TRBV20-1, the J call TRBJ2-1; TRBD2 matches at 10 bases. The CDR3 extends over 15 amino acids. The germline V gene has CDR1 DFQATT and CDR2 SNEGSKA (reference sequence). The trim removed 0 bases at V and 4 bases at J, leaving 3 bases unmatched. The CDR3 region is CSARELAGSYNEQFF. DNA for the CDR3: TGCAGTGCTAGAGAACTAGCGGGATCATACAATGAGCAGTTCTTC.

The rearrangement joins TRBV5-1 to TRBJ2-3; 8 bases line up with TRBD2. The CDR3 totals 19 residues. CDR1 SGHRS and CDR2 YFSETQ come from the germline V gene. V was pared by 0 bases and J by 4 bases, with 16 bases of the junction left unmatched. CDR3 DNA: TGCGCCAGCAGCTTGGTGCAGCCTAGCGGGCCAGGAAGAGCAGATACGCAGTATTTT. Translating gives CASSLVQPSGPGRADTQYF. Full variable domain (outside the CDR3, taken from reference TRBV5-1 and TRBJ2-3): KAGVTQTPRYLIKTRGQQVTLSCSPISGHRSVSWYQQTPGQGLQFLFEYFSETQRNKGNFPGRFSGRQFSNSRSEMNVSTLELGDSALYLCASSLVQPSGPGRADTQYFGPGTRLTVL.

Only a few counts were recorded for this clonotype. The CDR3 is CASSPDPGQGRTGELFF. The CDR3 DNA reads TGCGCCAGCAGCCCAGACCCGGGACAGGGTCGAACCGGGGAGCTGTTTTTT. The chain couples TRBV5-1 to TRBJ2-2, with TRBD1 matching over 9 bases. The CDR3 is made up of 17 amino acids. Per the germline V gene, CDR1 is SGHRS and CDR2 is YFSETQ. The V gene end was trimmed by 4 bases and the J gene end by 5 bases; junction bases not matched to a gene: 12.

The chain uses TRBV28 and TRBJ1-5; 8 bases match TRBD1. This CDR3 is 17 amino acids long. Germline lookup yields CDR1 MDHEN and CDR2 SYDVKM. Losses at the gene ends were 6 bases for V and 2 bases for J; bases not matched to a gene: 12. The CDR3 DNA is TGTGCCAGCAGGACAGGGGTTGACATTTGGGGCAATCAGCCCCAGCATTTT. It specifies CASRTGVDIWGNQPQHF.

This clonotype was detected only a few times. The V call is TRBV5-1, the J call TRBJ2-7; 8 bases agree with TRBD1. V gave up 7 bases and J gave up 0 bases; unmatched junction bases: 12. The CDR3 spans 16 residues. The germline CDR1 and CDR2 sequences are SGHRS and YFSETQ. The CDR3 loop reads CASPPLGQDSSYEQYV. DNA for the CDR3: TGCGCCAGCCCCCCCCTGGGACAGGATAGCTCCTACGAGCAGTACGTC.

This clonotype was seen a few times. V is TRBV3-1 and J is TRBJ1-1; 8 bases line up with TRBD1. The CDR3 extends over 14 amino acids. From germline, CDR1 is LGHDT and CDR2 YNNKEL (reference sequence). After removal of 3 bases from V and 4 bases from J, the junction contained 4 bases not matched to a gene. Here the CDR3 DNA reads TGTGCCAGCAGCCACGTGACAGGGGCCACTGAAGCTTTCTTT. As protein: CASSHVTGATEAFF.

This rearrangement joins TRBV11-2 to TRBJ1-1, with TRBD1 identical over 10 bases. V lost 5 bases and J lost 5; bases outside the gene matches: 5. CDR1 and CDR2 (germline): SGHAT, FQNNGV. The CDR3 sequence is 14 residues long. Written as DNA, the CDR3 is TGTGCCAGCAGCGTCGGACAGGGGGGGACTGAAGCTTTCTTT. Translation: CASSVGQGGTEAFF.

In this sample, this clonotype turned up a few times. V gene TRBV11-2 combines with J gene TRBJ2-3; TRBD2 aligns across 8 bases. CDR1 is SGHAT and CDR2 is FQNNGV in the germline V gene. V dropped 1 base and J dropped 0; count of bases not matched to a gene: 3. The CDR3 extends over 16 amino acids. The CDR3 loop is CASSLVSGGSTDTQYF. In DNA, the CDR3 is TGTGCCAGCAGCTTAGTGAGCGGGGGCAGCACAGATACGCAGTATTTT.

The gene calls are TRBV6-5 and TRBJ2-7; a possible D gene is TRBD2 (5 bases). V lost 2 bases and J lost 1, with 12 bases in between. Per the germline V gene, CDR1 is MNHEY and CDR2 is SVGAGI. CDR3 length: 15 residues. The CDR3 DNA follows: TGTGCCAGCAGTTACCTAGCAGCCGCTTCCTACGAGCAGTACTTC. Translated, it gives CASSYLAAASYEQYF.

Concerning this clonotype: Compared with germline, one end of the junction differs, possibly owing to a read error. The CDR3, as DNA: TGCTGTGCTAGAGACGTAACTACTAGCGGGGGGAACAATGAGCAGTTCTTC. This encodes CCARDVTTSGGNNEQFF. V gene TRBV20-1 combines with J gene TRBJ2-1, with 12 bases matching TRBD2. The germline CDR1 and CDR2 sequences are DFQATT and SNEGSKA (reference sequence). The CDR3 spans 17 residues.

This clonotype showed up just a few times. The chain recombines TRBV7-3 with TRBJ2-3; D gene uncertain. Trimming took 1 base from V and 1 from J, leaving 12 bases between them. CDR1 and CDR2 (germline): SGHTA, FQGTGA. The CDR3 sequence is 16 residues long. The CDR3 DNA sequence: TGTGCCAGCAGCTTAAAGGCCATAGCCCGCACAGATACGCAGTATTTT. This encodes CASSLKAIARTDTQYF.

The rearrangement uses TRBV20-1 and TRBJ2-1, with TRBD2 identical over 9 bases. The V segment lost 1 base and the J segment 5 bases; nucleotides outside the gene matches: 12. This CDR3 spans 17 amino acids. Germline loops: CDR1 DFQATT, CDR2 SNEGSKA (reference sequence). This chain's CDR3 is CSARVGERGTSNNEQFF. The CDR3 DNA reads TGCAGTGCTAGAGTAGGGGAACGGGGGACTAGCAACAATGAGCAGTTCTTC.

This clonotype was picked up a small number of times. This rearrangement joins TRBV2 to TRBJ1-5; TRBD1 matches 9 bases. The germline V gene has CDR1 SNHLY and CDR2 FYNNEI. Unmatched junction bases numbered 3, after V lost 8 bases and J lost 1 base. This CDR3 spans 14 amino acids. DNA for the CDR3: TGTGCCAGCGTGGGACAGGGAAGCAATCAGCCCCAGCATTTT. This encodes CASVGQGSNQPQHF.

The chain combines TRBV5-6 with TRBJ2-3, with D perhaps assigned TRBD1 or TRBD2 (5 bases each). This CDR3 comprises 15 residues. Germline CDR1 SGHDT, CDR2 YYEEEE. V was pared by 2 bases and J by 6 bases, with 16 bases between. CDR3 sequence reads: CASSFTGRGGDTQYF. CDR3 DNA sequence: TGTGCCAGCAGCTTCACTGGCCGGGGCGGGGATACGCAGTATTTT.

In the case of this clonotype: Its ends do not fully match the called genes, so a read error is possible. The gene calls are TRBV29-1 and TRBJ2-2; 8 positions match TRBD2. The CDR3 consists of 15 residues. Germline assignment: CDR1 SQVTM and CDR2 ANQGSEA. CDR3 residues: CSVEVGRGSNGELFF. As DNA, the CDR3 is TGCAGCGTGGAAGTCGGGAGGGGGTCGAACGGGGAGCTGTTTTTT.

This clonotype has ten or more counts. The CDR3 DNA follows: TGTGCCAGTAGTATAGGGCGCGGGGAGCTGTTTTTT. Translated, it gives CASSIGRGELFF. The chain has TRBV19 and TRBJ2-2; D remains unclear. Trimming stripped 1 base from V and 7 bases from J, with 4 bases between. Germline V gene sequence: CDR1 LNHDA, CDR2 SQIVND (reference sequence). This CDR3 has 12 residues. Full variable domain (missing parts from reference TRBV19 and TRBJ2-2): DGGITQSPKYLFRKEGQNVTLSCEQNLNHDAMYWYRQDPGQGLRLIYYSQIVNDFQKGDIAEGYSVSREKKESFPLTVTSAQKNPTAFYLCASSIGRGELFFGEGSRLTVL.

This clonotype was recorded many times. The rearrangement uses TRBV12-3 or TRBV12-4 and TRBJ2-5, with TRBD2 matching over 11 bases. V gave up 3 bases and J gave up 5 bases; unmatched junction bases: 2. The CDR3 spans 14 residues. CDR3: CASSFLAGGETQYF. The CDR3 nucleotides are TGTGCCAGCAGTTTCCTAGCGGGAGGCGAGACCCAGTACTTC.

This clonotype was counted between two and nine times. The V call is TRBV6-5, the J call TRBJ1-6, with D hard to call. The V gene lost 3 bases and the J gene lost 14 bases, with 17 bases spanning the gap. The CDR3 covers 14 residues. CDR1 and CDR2 from the germline V gene are MNHEY and SVGAGI. The CDR3 reads CASSYKHQTASLHF. CDR3 bases: TGTGCCAGCAGTTATAAACACCAAACTGCGTCCCTCCACTTT.

V usage is TRBV12-3 or TRBV12-4 and J usage is TRBJ1-2; the match to TRBD1 covers 7 bases. The trim removed 6 bases at V and 4 bases at J, leaving 2 bases unmatched. The CDR3 is 12 residues long. Here the CDR3 reads CASRPGGYGYTF. CDR3 bases: TGTGCCAGCAGGCCAGGGGGCTATGGCTACACCTTC.

The chain has TRBV4-1 and TRBJ1-4, with D perhaps matching TRBD1 (5 bases). The CDR3 contains 15 residues. Germline V gene lookup returns CDR1 MGHRA and CDR2 YSYEKL. V was shortened by 4 bases and J by 7 bases, with 16 bases between the two germline ends. The chain's CDR3 is CASSRDYGQGEKLFF. CDR3 nucleotide sequence: TGCGCCAGCAGCCGCGACTACGGGCAGGGTGAAAAACTGTTTTTT.

This clonotype was found many times. V gene TRBV12-3 or TRBV12-4 combines with J gene TRBJ1-5; D is undetermined. This CDR3 spans 15 amino acids. The V gene lost 6 bases and the J gene lost 4 bases, with 16 bases spanning the gap. CDR3 coding DNA: TGTGCCAGCAGCTGGACCGGGAGACTAAATCAGCCCCAGCATTTT. Its translation is CASSWTGRLNQPQHF.

In this sample, this clonotype turned up a few times. The rearrangement links TRBV7-6 to TRBJ2-1; 7 bases fit TRBD2. Germline CDR1 SGHVS, CDR2 FNYEAQ. The ends lost 2 bases at V and 4 bases at J; junction bases unmatched: 8. The CDR3 extends over 16 amino acids. The DNA of the CDR3 is TGTGCCAGCAGCTTACCGGGAGGCAAAGGTTACAATGAGCAGTTCTTC. This codes for CASSLPGGKGYNEQFF.

The table lists this clonotype with many counts. This chain joins TRBV24-1 and TRBJ2-1, with a weak D call TRBD2 (6 bases). This CDR3 comprises 14 residues. Germline loops: CDR1 KGHDR, CDR2 SFDVKD. CDR3 sequence reads: CATGAGLPDNEQFF. In DNA, the CDR3 is TGTGCGACCGGGGCGGGACTTCCCGACAATGAGCAGTTCTTC.

The rearrangement joins TRBV10-3 to TRBJ2-3; maybe TRBD2 (8 bases). V gave up 7 bases and J gave up 4 bases, with 15 bases separating them. This CDR3 has 14 amino acids. Germline V gives CDR1 ENHRY, CDR2 SYGVKD. CDR3: CAITSGGGADTQYF. In DNA, the CDR3 is TGTGCCATCACTTCGGGAGGGGGCGCAGATACGCAGTATTTT.

This clonotype was observed a handful of times. The rearrangement joins TRBV20-1 to TRBJ2-5; 7 bases are shared with TRBD2. This CDR3 has 12 residues. The J segment lost 9 bases and the V segment lost 6 bases, leaving 10 bases of the junction unmatched. Germline lookup yields CDR1 DFQATT and CDR2 SNEGSKA (reference sequence). The CDR3 region has the DNA TGCAGTGCCCCCCGGACTCGGGGGGCCCAGTACTTC. It specifies CSAPRTRGAQYF.

This clonotype was detected only a few times. This chain joins TRBV7-2 and TRBJ2-4; D gene unclear. The CDR3 consists of 16 residues. CDR1 is SGHTA and CDR2 is FQGNSA in the germline V gene. Trimming shortened V by 2 bases and J by 0 bases, and 11 bases separated the two germline ends. The CDR3 region has the DNA TGTGCCAGCAGCTTATTGTCTACCTTAGCCAAAAACATTCAGTACTTC. It encodes CASSLLSTLAKNIQYF. The full variable domain, with the rest looked up from reference TRBV7-2 and TRBJ2-4, is GAGVSQSPSNKVTEKGKDVELRCDPISGHTALYWYRQSLGQGLEFLIYFQGNSAPDKSGLPSDRFSAERTGGSVSTLTIQRTQQEDSAVYLCASSLLSTLAKNIQYFGAGTRLSVL.

This clonotype was seen ten or more times. The gene calls are TRBV7-9 and TRBJ1-2, with no clear D. CDR1 is SEHNR and CDR2 is FQNEAQ in the germline V gene (reference sequence). The CDR3 is made up of 15 amino acids. Trimming pared 2 bases from V and 4 bases from J, leaving 14 bases between. This chain's CDR3 is CASSLNQNQIYGYTF. In DNA, the CDR3 is TGTGCCAGCAGCTTAAATCAGAACCAAATCTATGGCTACACCTTC.

This chain connects TRBV20-1 to TRBJ2-5; D not resolved. The CDR3 loop spans 13 amino acids. V was trimmed by 3 bases and J by 3 bases, leaving 11 bases between them. The germline CDR1 and CDR2 sequences are DFQATT and SNEGSKA (reference sequence). CDR3 nucleotides: TGCAGTGCTAGCGGTCAGAGCAAAGAGACCCAGTACTTC. Translation: CSASGQSKETQYF.

The rearrangement links TRBV6-1 to TRBJ2-7, with D unresolved. The CDR3 length is 13 residues. The germline gives CDR1 MNHNS, CDR2 SASEGT. The V end was cut by 2 bases, the J end by 2 bases, with 7 bases between. DNA for the CDR3: TGTGCCAGCAGTGAACACCTGCCCTACGAGCAGTACGTC. It yields the protein CASSEHLPYEQYV.